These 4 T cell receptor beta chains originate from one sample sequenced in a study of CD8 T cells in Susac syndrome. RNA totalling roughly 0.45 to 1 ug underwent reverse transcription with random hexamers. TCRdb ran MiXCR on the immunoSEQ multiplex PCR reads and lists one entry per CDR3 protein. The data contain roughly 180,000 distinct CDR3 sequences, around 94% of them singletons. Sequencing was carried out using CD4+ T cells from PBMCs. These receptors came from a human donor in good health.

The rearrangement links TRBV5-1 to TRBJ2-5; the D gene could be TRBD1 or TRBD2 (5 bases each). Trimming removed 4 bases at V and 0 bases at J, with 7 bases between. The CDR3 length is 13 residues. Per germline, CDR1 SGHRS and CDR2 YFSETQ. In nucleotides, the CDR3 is TGCGCCAGCAGCCTGGGGGACCAAGAGACCCAGTACTTC. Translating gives CASSLGDQETQYF.

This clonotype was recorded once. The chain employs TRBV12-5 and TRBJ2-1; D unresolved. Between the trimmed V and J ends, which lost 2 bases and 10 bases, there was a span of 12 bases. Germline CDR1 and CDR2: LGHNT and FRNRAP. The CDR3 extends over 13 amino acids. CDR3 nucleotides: TGTGCTAGTGGTTTGTCACACATCAGCGAGCAGTTCTTC. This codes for CASGLSHISEQFF.

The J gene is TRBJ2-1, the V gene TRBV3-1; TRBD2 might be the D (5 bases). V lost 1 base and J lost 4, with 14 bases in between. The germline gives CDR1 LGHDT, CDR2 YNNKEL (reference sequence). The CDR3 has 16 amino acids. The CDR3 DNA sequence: TGTGCCAGCAGCCAAGTTTTAGTTGGGAGATACAATGAGCAGTTCTTC. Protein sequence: CASSQVLVGRYNEQFF.

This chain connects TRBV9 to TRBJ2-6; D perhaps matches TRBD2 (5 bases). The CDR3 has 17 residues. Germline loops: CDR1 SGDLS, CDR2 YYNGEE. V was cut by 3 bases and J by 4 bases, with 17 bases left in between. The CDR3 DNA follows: TGTGCCAGCAGCGCGGACTCCCAAACTTCCGGGGCCAACGTCCTGACTTTC. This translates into CASSADSQTSGANVLTF.